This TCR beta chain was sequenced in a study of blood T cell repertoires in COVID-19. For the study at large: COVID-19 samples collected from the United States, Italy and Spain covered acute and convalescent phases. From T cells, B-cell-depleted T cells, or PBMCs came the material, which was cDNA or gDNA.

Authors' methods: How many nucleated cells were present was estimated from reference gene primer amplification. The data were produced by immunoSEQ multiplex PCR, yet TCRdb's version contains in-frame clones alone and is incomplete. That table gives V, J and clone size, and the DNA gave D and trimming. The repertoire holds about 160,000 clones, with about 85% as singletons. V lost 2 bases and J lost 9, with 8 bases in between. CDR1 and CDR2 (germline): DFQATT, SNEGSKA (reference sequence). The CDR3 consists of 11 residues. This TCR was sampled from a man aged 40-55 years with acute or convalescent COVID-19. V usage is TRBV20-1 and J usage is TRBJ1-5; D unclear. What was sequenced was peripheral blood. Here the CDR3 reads CSARTGGPQHF. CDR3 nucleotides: TGCAGTGCTAGAACCGGCGGGCCCCAGCATTTT.